This TCR beta chain was captured in a study of T cell clones after liver transplantation. There are 13 residues in the CDR3. Between the trimmed V and J ends, which lost 2 bases and 3 bases, there was a span of 7 bases. The germline gives CDR1 SGHTA, CDR2 FQGTGA. Profiling relied on immunoSEQ multiplex PCR, and the TCRdb table lists in-frame clones only, not all of them. The repertoire holds around 75,000 clones, with roughly 80% as singletons. This clone appeared a few times. V gene TRBV7-3 combines with J gene TRBJ2-5; D not certain. The sequence derives from a human patient who received a liver transplant. Some T cells may originate from the graft donor. The specimen comprised CD4+ T cells from blood, sampled around 48 months after liver transplant. The CDR3 DNA follows: TGTGCCAGCAGCTTAGGTCCCAAAGAGACCCAGTACTTC. The encoded protein is CASSLGPKETQYF. Complete variable domain (other parts from reference TRBV7-3 and TRBJ2-5): GAGVSQTPSNKVTEKGKYVELRCDPISGHTALYWYRQSLGQGPEFLIYFQGTGAADDSGLPNDRFFAVRPEGSVSTLKIQRTERGDSAVYLCASSLGPKETQYFGPGTRLLVL.